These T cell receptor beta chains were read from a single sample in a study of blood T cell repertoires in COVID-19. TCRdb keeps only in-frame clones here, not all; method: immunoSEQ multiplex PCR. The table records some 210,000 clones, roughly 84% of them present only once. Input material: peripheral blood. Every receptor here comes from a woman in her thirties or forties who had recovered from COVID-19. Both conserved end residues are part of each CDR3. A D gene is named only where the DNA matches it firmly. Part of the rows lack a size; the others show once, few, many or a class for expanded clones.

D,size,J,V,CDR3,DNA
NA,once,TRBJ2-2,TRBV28,CASAGQNTGELFF,TGTGCCAGTGCCGGACAGAACACCGGGGAGCTGTTTTTT
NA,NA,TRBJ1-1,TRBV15,CATSRDRYSEAFF,TGTGCCACCAGCAGAGATCGGTACAGTGAAGCTTTCTTT
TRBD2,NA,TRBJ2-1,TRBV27,CASRQTQGPGGGTEQFF,TGTGCCAGCAGACAAACACAGGGACCGGGGGGGGGCACTGAGCAGTTCTTC
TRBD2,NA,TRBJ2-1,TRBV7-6,CASSGGPGLAGSYEQFF,TGTGCCAGCAGCGGGGGACCCGGACTAGCGGGTTCTTATGAGCAGTTCTTC
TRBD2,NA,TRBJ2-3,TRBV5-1,CASSLRAGATDTQYF,TGCGCCAGCAGCTTGCGAGCGGGAGCAACAGATACGCAGTATTTT
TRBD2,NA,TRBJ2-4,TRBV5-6,CASSLDALGLVRIQYF,TGTGCCAGCAGCTTGGATGCCCTAGGACTAGTGCGGATTCAGTACTTC
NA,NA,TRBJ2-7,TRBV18,CASSQAGHPSYEQYF,TGTGCCAGCTCACAGGCAGGCCACCCCTCCTACGAGCAGTACTTC
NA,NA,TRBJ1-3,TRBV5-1,CASSLRGGNTIYF,TGCGCCAGCAGCTTACGAGGTGGAAACACCATATATTTT
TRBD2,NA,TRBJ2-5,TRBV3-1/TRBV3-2,CASSQPPSGGVGQYF,TGTGCCAGCAGCCAGCCGCCTAGCGGTGGAGTTGGCCAGTACTTC
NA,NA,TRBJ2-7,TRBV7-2,CASSLATYEQYF,TGTGCCAGCAGCTTAGCTACCTACGAGCAGTACTTC
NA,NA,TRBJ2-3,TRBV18,CASSPWAAGTDTQYF,TGTGCCAGCTCACCCTGGGCAGCAGGAACAGATACGCAGTATTTT
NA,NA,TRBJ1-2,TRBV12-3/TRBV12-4,CASAYRGGYTF,TGTGCCAGCGCTTATCGCGGCGGCTACACCTTC
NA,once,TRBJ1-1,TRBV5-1,CASSLYRVNTEAFF,TGCGCCAGCAGCTTGTACAGGGTGAACACTGAAGCTTTCTTT
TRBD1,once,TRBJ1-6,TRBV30,CAWSQGDYSPLHF,TGTGCCTGGAGTCAGGGGGATTATTCACCCCTCCACTTT
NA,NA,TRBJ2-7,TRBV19,CASNHDGSYEQYF,TGTGCCAGTAATCATGACGGGAGCTACGAGCAGTACTTC
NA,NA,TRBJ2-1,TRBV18,CASSPPQGGNEQFF,TGTGCCAGCTCACCACCCCAAGGGGGTAATGAGCAGTTCTTC
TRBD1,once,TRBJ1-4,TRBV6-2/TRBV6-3,CASSYTGQGEKLFF,TGTGCCAGCAGTTACACCGGACAGGGGGAAAAACTGTTTTTT
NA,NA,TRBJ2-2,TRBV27,CASRLKNHGLLNTGELFF,TGTGCCAGCAGACTCAAAAACCACGGACTACTGAACACCGGGGAGCTGTTTTTT
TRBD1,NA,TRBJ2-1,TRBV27,CASSLVGQGLSYNEQFF,TGTGCCAGCAGTTTGGTGGGACAGGGGCTTTCCTACAATGAGCAGTTCTTC
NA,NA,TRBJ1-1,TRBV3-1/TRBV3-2,CASSQAEGAFF,TGTGCCAGCAGCCAGGCCGAGGGAGCTTTCTTT
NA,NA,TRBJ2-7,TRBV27,CASSLSRGRFHEQYF,TGTGCCAGCAGTTTATCACGGGGAAGGTTCCACGAGCAGTACTTC
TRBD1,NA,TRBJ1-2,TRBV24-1,CATSDWTGGARGYTF,TGTGCCACCAGTGATTGGACAGGGGGCGCAAGGGGCTACACCTTC
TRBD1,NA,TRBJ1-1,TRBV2,CASSRDRGSPEAFF,TGTGCCAGCAGTCGTGACAGGGGGAGCCCTGAAGCTTTCTTT
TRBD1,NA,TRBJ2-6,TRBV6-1,CASSGGQAGPGANVLTF,TGTGCCAGCAGTGGGGGACAGGCTGGCCCTGGGGCCAACGTCCTGACTTTC
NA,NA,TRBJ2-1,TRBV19,CASSIGTSYDYNEQFF,TGTGCCAGTAGTATAGGGACTTCCTATGACTACAATGAGCAGTTCTTC
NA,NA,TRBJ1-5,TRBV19,CASRRGSNQPQHF,TGTGCCAGTAGGCGGGGTAGCAATCAGCCCCAGCATTTT
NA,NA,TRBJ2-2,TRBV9,CASSAGSNTGELFF,TGTGCCAGCAGCGCGGGATCCAACACCGGGGAGCTGTTTTTT
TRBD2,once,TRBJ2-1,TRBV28,CASSLAGGGNNEQFF,TGTGCCAGCAGTCTAGCGGGAGGGGGTAACAATGAGCAGTTCTTC
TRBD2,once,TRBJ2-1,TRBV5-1,CASSPGTSPHNEQFF,TGCGCCAGCAGCCCCGGGACTAGCCCCCACAATGAGCAGTTCTTC
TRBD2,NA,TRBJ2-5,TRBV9,CASSVGPGTTTRVETQYF,TGTGCCAGCAGCGTAGGTCCCGGGACTACAACCCGGGTAGAGACCCAGTACTTC
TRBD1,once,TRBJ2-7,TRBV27,CASTSRDRGLNSVYEQYF,TGTGCCAGCACCTCCCGGGACAGGGGGCTTAATAGCGTCTACGAGCAGTACTTC
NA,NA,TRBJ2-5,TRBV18,CASSPQKQETQYF,TGTGCCAGCTCACCTCAGAAACAAGAGACCCAGTACTTC
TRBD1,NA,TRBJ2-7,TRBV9,CASSPRQGTWNYEQYF,TGTGCCAGCAGCCCCCGACAGGGGACCTGGAACTACGAGCAGTACTTC
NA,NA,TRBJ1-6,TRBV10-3,CAISESGGQSPLHF,TGTGCCATCAGTGAGTCGGGGGGGCAGTCACCCCTCCACTTT
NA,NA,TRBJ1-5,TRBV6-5,CASSYDRRNQPQHF,TGTGCCAGCAGTTATGACAGGAGAAATCAGCCCCAGCATTTT
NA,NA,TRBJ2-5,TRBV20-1,CSASLTVQETQYF,TGCAGTGCTAGTTTGACAGTACAAGAGACCCAGTACTTC
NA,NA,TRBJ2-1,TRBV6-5,CASSYRGPGFGSEQFF,TGTGCCAGCAGTTACAGGGGCCCAGGATTCGGTAGTGAGCAGTTCTTC
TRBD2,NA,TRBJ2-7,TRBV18,CASSPASGGSYEQYF,TGTGCCAGCTCACCCGCTAGCGGGGGCTCCTACGAGCAGTACTTC
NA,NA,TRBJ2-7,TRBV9,CASSVEQGSYEQYF,TGTGCCAGCAGCGTAGAACAGGGATCCTACGAGCAGTACTTC
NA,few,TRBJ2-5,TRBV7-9,CASSPRLLEETQYF,TGTGCCAGCAGCCCGCGACTACTTGAAGAGACCCAGTACTTC